This T cell receptor beta chain was found in a study of blood T cells in healthy people across ages. Study-wide results and limits: Reliance upon unsorted PBMCs precluded definitive naive versus antigen-experienced comparison. TCR beta diversity, measured per million T cells, fell in a roughly linear way with age.

On this clonotype itself: Its antigen is unknown.

CDR3 length equals 16 residues. CDR1 KGHSH and CDR2 LQKENI come from the germline V gene. The donors, healthy Caucasians from Russia, were aged roughly 6 to 100. A second about 7 to 12 cycle PCR used barcoded and J-beta primers. The yield of each sample was at least 2.5 million CDR3-containing paired-end reads. MiXCR was run by TCRdb on the 5' RACE reads, yielding one entry per CDR3 protein. The sample records hundreds of thousands of distinct CDR3 sequences, 25% to 30% being singletons. This sequence originates from an elderly woman in good health. Sequenced sample: blood. The rearrangement joins TRBV18 to TRBJ2-4, with 10 bases aligning to TRBD2. The tail of the sequence fits TRBJ2-7 better, so the J call may be wrong. CDR3 DNA sequence: TGTGCCAGCTCACCAGGACTAGCGGATACTCAATACGAGCAGTACTTC. Amino acid sequence: CASSPGLADTQYEQYF.